This T cell receptor beta chain was recorded in a study of T cells in Graves' hyperthyroidism and ophthalmopathy. TCR beta CDR3 sequences were amplified from RNA transcripts. The HTBI primer set drove a first-round RT-PCR of the TCR CDR3. TCRdb ran MiXCR on the multiplex PCR reads and lists one entry per CDR3 protein. The sample yields under 400,000 distinct CDR3 sequences, around a quarter seen once. CDR1 is DFQATT and CDR2 is SNEGSKA in the germline V gene (reference sequence). The CDR3 is 13 amino acids. Trimming took 6 bases from V and 4 from J, leaving 15 bases between them. This chain joins TRBV20-1 and TRBJ2-5; D is possibly TRBD2 (6 bases). The sequencing input was blood. The sequence was obtained from a man aged 50-60 years with Graves' hyperthyroidism. CDR3 amino acids: CSASMRRGETQYF. Here the CDR3 DNA reads TGCAGTGCCAGTATGAGGAGGGGAGAGACCCAGTACTTC.